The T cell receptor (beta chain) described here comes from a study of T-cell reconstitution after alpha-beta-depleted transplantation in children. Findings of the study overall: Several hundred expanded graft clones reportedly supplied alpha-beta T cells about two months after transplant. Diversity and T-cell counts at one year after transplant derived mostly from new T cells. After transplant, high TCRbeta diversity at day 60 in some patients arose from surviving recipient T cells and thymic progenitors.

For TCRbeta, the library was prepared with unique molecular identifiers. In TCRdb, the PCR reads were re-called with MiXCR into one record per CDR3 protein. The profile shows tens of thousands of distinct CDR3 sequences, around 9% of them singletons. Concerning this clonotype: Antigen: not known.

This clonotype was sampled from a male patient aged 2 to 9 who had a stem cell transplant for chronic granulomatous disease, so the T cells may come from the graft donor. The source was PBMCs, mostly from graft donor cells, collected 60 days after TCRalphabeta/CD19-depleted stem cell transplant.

The CDR3 sequence is CASSRSGTGGAYTEAFF. The CDR3 nucleotides are TGTGCCAGCAGTCGTTCGGGGACAGGGGGCGCGTATACTGAAGCTTTCTTT. The chain couples TRBV12-3 or TRBV12-4 to TRBJ1-1; 12 bases line up with TRBD1. V lost 5 bases, J lost 5 bases, and 12 bases stayed unmatched. CDR3 size: 17 residues.